This TCR beta chain originates from a study of Ad26.COV2.S vaccination and SARS-CoV-2 variants. Looking at the study overall: Ad26.COV2.S shots went into the muscle once or twice, 56 days apart.

Trimming took 0 bases from V and 8 from J, leaving 10 bases between them. CDR1 WSHSY and CDR2 SAAADI come from the germline V gene. The CDR3 is made up of 13 amino acids. Details on this clone: Its antigen is unidentified.

Stated treatment: over 15 received Ad26.COV2.S at low or high dose, single or two shots; several received placebo; per-sample allocation not given. Samples came from day 63 after the first vaccine or placebo injection. Study-wide results and caveats: Possible underestimation of total T cell responses by the TCR breadth and depth analyses was noted. Reportedly, spike-specific CD8+ and CD4+ T cell responses achieved substantial breadth once vaccination had taken place.

The repertoire was sequenced with immunoSEQ multiplex PCR; TCRdb's copy has only in-frame clones and lacks some. The table has 330,000 or so clones, roughly 90% seen once; the top ten hold roughly 6%. This sample comprised peripheral blood, obtained in a trial of Ad26.COV2.S vaccine versus placebo. V and J are TRBV10-2 and TRBJ1-2; D is unresolved. The source of this sequence is a person between 18 and 59 years old who received the Ad26.COV2.S COVID-19 vaccine or a placebo. The CDR3 coding sequence is TGCGCCAGCAGTGAGTCTTACCCTGGGGGCTACACCTTC. This translates into CASSESYPGGYTF.